Shown below are 18 T cell receptor beta chains from a single sample sequenced in a study of a mutant IDH1 vaccine in newly diagnosed glioma. As for time point: week 47, end of study. Alongside topical imiquimod, each dose of vaccine comprised 300 ug of mutant IDH1 20-mer peptide. For these TCRs, the target antigens are not known. Measured with immunoSEQ multiplex PCR; TCRdb has only the in-frame clones, and not every one. The data show tens of thousands of clones, 82% seen once. Sequenced material: PBMCs, taken from a glioma patient whose treatment included an IDH1 peptide vaccine. The source of these receptors is a man aged 40-55 years with glioma. Some clones in this sample may be carry-over from other donors' samples.

The rearrangement joins TRBV14 to TRBJ1-4; D call uncertain. The CDR3 contains 17 residues. V lost 1 base to trimming and J lost 3 bases, with 15 bases between them. Germline loops: CDR1 SGHDN, CDR2 FVKESK. In DNA form, the CDR3 reads TGTGCCAGCAGCCAAGGCGGCTCCGTCTCTGCTAATGAAAAACTGTTTTTT. Residues: CASSQGGSVSANEKLFF.

The gene calls are TRBV5-4 and TRBJ1-2; TRBD1 might be the D (5 bases). Per germline, CDR1 SGHNT and CDR2 YYREEE (reference sequence). The germline V and J ends were trimmed by 5 bases and 4 bases, with 18 bases remaining between them. The CDR3 is made up of 15 amino acids. The CDR3 loop is CASRPYGGPSYGYTF. The CDR3 DNA is TGTGCCAGCAGACCGTATGGGGGACCTTCCTATGGCTACACCTTC.

The genes are TRBV4-1 and TRBJ2-3; 7 bases match TRBD2. Per the germline V gene, CDR1 is MGHRA and CDR2 is YSYEKL. V shed 0 bases and J 4 bases; nucleotides not matched to a gene: 7. The CDR3 loop spans 16 amino acids. In DNA form, the CDR3 reads TGCGCCAGCAGCCAAGAACCGGCCGGGGGGTCAGATACGCAGTATTTT. It translates to CASSQEPAGGSDTQYF.

This sequence joins TRBV10-3 and TRBJ2-5, with D possibly TRBD2 on 6 matching bases. V was clipped by 2 bases and J by 5 bases, with 12 bases between them. Germline CDR1 reads ENHRY; CDR2 reads SYGVKD. CDR3 length: 14 residues. CDR3 protein: CAISEIVGGETQYF. For the CDR3, the DNA is TGTGCCATCAGTGAGATAGTGGGGGGTGAGACCCAGTACTTC.

In DNA form, the CDR3 reads TGTGCCAGCAGCCGGGGACGGGTTAATGAAAAACTGTTTTTT. Protein sequence: CASSRGRVNEKLFF. V usage is TRBV5-4 and J usage is TRBJ1-4; D might be TRBD1 (5 bases). This CDR3 has 14 amino acids. The germline gives CDR1 SGHNT, CDR2 YYREEE (reference sequence). V was pared by 4 bases and J by 4 bases, with 11 bases between.

The V gene is TRBV4-3, the J gene TRBJ2-1, with 8 bases aligning to TRBD2. Germline V CDR1 and CDR2: LGHNA, YSLEER. V trimming: 0 bases; J trimming: 8 bases; junction bases outside the gene matches: 6. The CDR3 totals 15 residues. This CDR3 is CASSQEGLVWDEQFF. The CDR3 DNA reads TGCGCCAGCAGCCAAGAGGGACTAGTTTGGGATGAGCAGTTCTTC.

The chain employs TRBV4-2 and TRBJ1-1; tentative D call: TRBD1 (6 bases). The germline V gene encodes CDR1 LGHNA and CDR2 YNFKEQ. This CDR3 is 17 amino acids long. The germline V and J ends were trimmed by 3 bases and 2 bases, with 19 bases remaining between them. CDR3 in DNA: TGTGCCAGCAGCCATGAGGGGGGAGGCAGAGTCAACACTGAAGCTTTCTTT. Translating it yields CASSHEGGGRVNTEAFF.

The chain couples TRBV10-2 to TRBJ2-3, with TRBD2 matching over 10 bases. With 2 bases clipped from V and 7 bases from J, the junction kept 12 bases outside the gene matches. Germline loops: CDR1 WSHSY, CDR2 SAAADI. This CDR3 is 17 amino acids long. The CDR3 bases are TGCGCCAGCAGTGAGCAGGAACAGCGGGGGGGCCCGAATACGCAGTATTTT. The encoded protein is CASSEQEQRGGPNTQYF.

The genes are TRBV6-5 and TRBJ2-7; maybe TRBD2 (5 bases). There are 14 residues in the CDR3. Germline CDR1 MNHEY, CDR2 SVGAGI. V was cut by 5 bases and J by 0 bases, with 11 bases left in between. DNA of the CDR3: TGTGCCAGCAGTCCCCGGGAACCCTCCTACGAGCAGTACTTC. This sequence encodes CASSPREPSYEQYF.

The CDR3 loop is CASGLGDRNNEQFF. The CDR3 nucleotides are TGTGCTAGTGGTTTGGGGGACAGAAACAATGAGCAGTTCTTC. The V and J genes are TRBV12-5 and TRBJ2-1, with 7 bases fitting TRBD1. The CDR3 has 14 residues. Germline V gene lookup returns CDR1 LGHNT and CDR2 FRNRAP. With V trimmed by 1 base and J by 5 bases, 2 bases remained unmatched.

CDR3 nucleotide sequence: TGTGCCAGCAGGTTTGTGGGGAGCAATCAGCCCCAGCATTTT. This sequence encodes CASRFVGSNQPQHF. The V gene is TRBV6-1, the J gene TRBJ1-5; no clear D gene. This CDR3 is built from 14 residues. Trimming stripped 6 bases from V and 1 base from J, with 10 bases between. Germline-derived CDR1 and CDR2 are MNHNS and SASEGT.

The chain carries TRBV30 and TRBJ1-3; D gene unclear. Germline CDR1 is GTSNPN and CDR2 is SVGIG (reference sequence). Trimming removed 0 bases at V and 0 bases at J, with 9 bases between. The CDR3 sequence is 15 residues long. The CDR3 reads CAWSVDNVSGNTIYF. CDR3 in DNA: TGTGCCTGGAGTGTAGACAACGTCTCTGGAAACACCATATATTTT.

V is TRBV5-6 and J is TRBJ2-4; no clear D gene. Germline V CDR1 and CDR2: SGHDT, YYEEEE. The CDR3 extends over 13 amino acids. Trimming removed 0 bases from V and 5 bases from J, with 6 bases in between. The CDR3 loop reads CASSLARENIQYF. The CDR3 DNA sequence: TGTGCCAGCAGCTTGGCTAGGGAAAACATTCAGTACTTC.

The CDR3 DNA reads as TGTGCCAGCAGTCGCGGCCGAGAATGGAGCTACGAGCAGTACTTC. Amino acid sequence: CASSRGREWSYEQYF. This chain connects TRBV27 to TRBJ2-7; D is ambiguous. The germline V gene has CDR1 MNHEY and CDR2 SMNVEV (reference sequence). Between the trimmed V and J ends, which lost 5 bases and 3 bases, there was a span of 17 bases. The CDR3 is 15 residues long.

This rearrangement joins TRBV6-1 to TRBJ2-5, with 9 bases lining up with TRBD2. Germline V gene lookup returns CDR1 MNHNS and CDR2 SASEGT. This CDR3 is 14 amino acids long. V lost 5 bases, J lost 5 bases, and 6 bases stayed unmatched. The CDR3 coding sequence is TGTGCCAGCAGTCCGGGACTAGCCGGGGAGACCCAGTACTTC. Translation: CASSPGLAGETQYF.

This chain links TRBV5-4 with TRBJ2-7, with TRBD1 matching 8 bases. Trimming removed 5 bases from V and 1 base from J; junction bases left unmatched: 2. The CDR3 extends over 13 amino acids. CDR1 and CDR2 (germline): SGHNT, YYREEE (reference sequence). CDR3 nucleotide sequence: TGTGCCAGCAGTACAGGGGGTTCCTACGAGCAGTACTTC. The encoded protein is CASSTGGSYEQYF. Using reference TRBV5-4 and TRBJ2-7 for the parts outside the CDR3, the full variable domain is ETGVTQSPTHLIKTRGQQVTLRCSSQSGHNTVSWYQQALGQGPQFIFQYYREEENGRGNFPPRFSGLQFPNYSSELNVNALELDDSALYLCASSTGGSYEQYFGPGTRLTVT.

The rearrangement links TRBV21-1 to TRBJ2-7; the tabulated D call, TRBD1, remains unverified against the DNA. TRBV21-1 is termed a pseudogene. CDR3 length: 16 amino acids. The CDR3 reads CASTNDLRDSAYEQYF. DNA for the CDR3: TGTGCCAGCACCAATGACCTGCGGGACAGTGCCTACGAGCAGTACTTC.

The chain carries TRBV10-3 and TRBJ1-1, with 7 bases aligning to TRBD1. CDR1 and CDR2 from the germline V gene are ENHRY and SYGVKD. The CDR3 runs 14 residues. V was pared by 10 bases and J by 0 bases, with 8 bases of the junction left unmatched. The CDR3 protein is CATTGQNMNTEAFF. CDR3 sequence (DNA): TGTGCCACTACGGGACAGAACATGAACACTGAAGCTTTCTTT.